The 10 T cell receptor beta chains listed next were all sequenced from one sample in a study of T cell responses to AZD1222 COVID-19 vaccine (dated by TCRdb to the early 2020s). The library came from the immunoSEQ multiplex PCR assay. What TCRdb holds here is the immuneACCESS table cut down to in-frame rearrangements. Part of the clones is not present; checked against another copy, under half of the missing clones reflect an unresolved V gene, and the others are unexplained. This sample lists roughly 97,000 clones; around nine tenths were detected once. The top ten constitute over 7.5% of the sample. The label giving this sample's time point can be read as: baseline before first vaccination. The sample consisted of peripheral blood, taken on day 0 of AZD1222 vaccination. The receptors derive from an adult in good health.

The chain has TRBV5-1 and TRBJ1-2; D not certain. The V gene's germline CDR1 is SGHRS and CDR2 YFSETQ. The CDR3 contains 15 residues. Trimming took off 2 bases at V and 8 bases at J, with 19 bases between the two ends. The CDR3 region is CASSFEGKAWQGYTF. DNA of the CDR3: TGCGCCAGCAGCTTTGAGGGAAAGGCATGGCAGGGCTACACCTTC.

The chain recombines TRBV5-5 with TRBJ2-7, with 9 bases matching TRBD1. V gave up 2 bases and J gave up 3 bases; unmatched junction bases: 6. Germline-derived CDR1 and CDR2 are SGHKS and YYEKEE (reference sequence). The CDR3 spans 15 residues. This chain's CDR3 is CASSLGTGQGYEQYF. Written as DNA, the CDR3 is TGTGCCAGCAGCTTAGGGACAGGGCAAGGCTACGAGCAGTACTTC.

The CDR3 DNA reads as TGTGCCAGCAGCGTAGGTCAAACAGGGAAGAACACTGAAGCTTTCTTT. It specifies CASSVGQTGKNTEAFF. The chain recombines TRBV9 with TRBJ1-1, with D tentatively TRBD1 (6 bases). Germline values: CDR1 SGDLS, CDR2 YYNGEE. This CDR3 has 16 residues. V dropped 0 bases and J dropped 1 base, with 13 bases sitting between them.

The gene calls are TRBV28 and TRBJ1-5, with a possible D match to TRBD1 (5 bases). The CDR3 contains 15 residues. Germline assignment: CDR1 MDHEN and CDR2 SYDVKM. V lost 4 bases and J 0 bases, leaving 10 bases between the germline ends. The CDR3 reads CASSYRSYSNQPQHF. Here the CDR3 DNA reads TGTGCCAGCAGTTACAGGAGTTATAGCAATCAGCCCCAGCATTTT.

This clone was detected once. The chain uses TRBV15 and TRBJ2-5; 7 bases match TRBD1. CDR1 is LNHNV and CDR2 is YYDKDF in the germline V gene (reference sequence). There are 15 residues in the CDR3. Trimming cost V 5 bases and J 1 base; bases outside gene matches: 7. The CDR3 protein is CATSVGTETQETQYF. The CDR3, as DNA: TGTGCCACCAGCGTTGGGACAGAAACCCAAGAGACCCAGTACTTC.

The genes are TRBV7-3 and TRBJ2-3, with 9 bases fitting TRBD2. The germline gives CDR1 SGHTA, CDR2 FQGTGA. With V trimmed by 8 bases and J by 3 bases, 9 bases remained unmatched. CDR3 length equals 15 residues. The CDR3 loop is CASSISGGETDTQYF. The CDR3 DNA sequence: TGTGCCAGCTCAATTAGCGGGGGTGAGACAGATACGCAGTATTTT.

This CDR3 reads CATSSGYGYTF. CDR3 sequence (DNA): TGTGCCACCAGCTCGGGCTATGGCTACACCTTC. The chain carries TRBV24-1 and TRBJ1-2; D call uncertain. There are 11 residues in the CDR3. The germline gives CDR1 KGHDR, CDR2 SFDVKD. Trimming removed 7 bases from V and 4 bases from J, with 6 bases in between.

The V and J genes are TRBV19 and TRBJ1-6; D unclear. V lost 5 bases and J 10 bases, leaving 6 bases between the germline ends. The CDR3 covers 11 residues. Looked up from germline, CDR1 is LNHDA and CDR2 is SQIVND (reference sequence). CDR3 residues: CASSRGSPLHF. The CDR3, as DNA: TGTGCCAGTAGTCGGGGATCACCCCTCCACTTT.

The chain links TRBV28 to TRBJ2-3; 9 positions match TRBD2. This CDR3 spans 19 amino acids. V trimming: 1 base; J trimming: 2 bases; junction bases outside the gene matches: 13. Germline V lookup: CDR1 MDHEN, CDR2 SYDVKM. For the CDR3, the DNA is TGTGCCAGCAGTTTATTTGGGCGGTTGGGCGGGGGGGACACAGATACGCAGTATTTT. It codes for CASSLFGRLGGGDTDTQYF.

The chain combines TRBV5-5 with TRBJ1-6, with D unresolved. Per germline, CDR1 SGHKS and CDR2 YYEKEE (reference sequence). V dropped 2 bases and J dropped 6 bases, with 6 bases sitting between them. This CDR3 contains 13 residues. The CDR3 region is CASSLGGNSPLHF. CDR3 in DNA: TGTGCCAGCAGCTTAGGCGGTAATTCACCCCTCCACTTT.